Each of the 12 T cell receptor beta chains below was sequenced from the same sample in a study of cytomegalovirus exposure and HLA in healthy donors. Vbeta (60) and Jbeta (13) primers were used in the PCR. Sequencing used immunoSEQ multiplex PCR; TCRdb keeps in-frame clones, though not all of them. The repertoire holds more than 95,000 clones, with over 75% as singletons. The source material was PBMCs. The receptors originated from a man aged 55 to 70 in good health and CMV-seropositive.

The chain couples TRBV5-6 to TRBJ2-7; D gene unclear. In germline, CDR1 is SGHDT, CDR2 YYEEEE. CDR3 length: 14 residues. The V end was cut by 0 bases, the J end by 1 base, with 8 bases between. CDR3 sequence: CASSLAWRSYEQYF. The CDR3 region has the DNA TGTGCCAGCAGCTTGGCCTGGAGATCCTACGAGCAGTACTTC.

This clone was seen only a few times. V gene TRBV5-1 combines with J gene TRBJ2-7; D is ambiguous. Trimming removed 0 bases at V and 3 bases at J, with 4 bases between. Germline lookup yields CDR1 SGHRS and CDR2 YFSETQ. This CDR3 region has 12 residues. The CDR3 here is CASSLDGYEQYF. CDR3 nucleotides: TGCGCCAGCAGCTTGGACGGCTACGAGCAGTACTTC.

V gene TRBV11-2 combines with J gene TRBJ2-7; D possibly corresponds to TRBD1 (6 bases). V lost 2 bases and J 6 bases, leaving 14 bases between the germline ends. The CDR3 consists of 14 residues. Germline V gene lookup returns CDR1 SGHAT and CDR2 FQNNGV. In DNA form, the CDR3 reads TGTGCCAGCAGCTTACAGGGGAGTGCTGGCGAGCAGTACTTC. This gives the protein CASSLQGSAGEQYF.

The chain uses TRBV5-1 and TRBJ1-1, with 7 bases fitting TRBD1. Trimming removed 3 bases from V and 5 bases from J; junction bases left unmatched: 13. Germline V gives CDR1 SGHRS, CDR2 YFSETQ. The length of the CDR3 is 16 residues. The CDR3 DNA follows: TGCGCCAGCAGCTGGAAGGGACAGCACCCGCCGACTGAAGCTTTCTTT. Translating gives CASSWKGQHPPTEAFF.

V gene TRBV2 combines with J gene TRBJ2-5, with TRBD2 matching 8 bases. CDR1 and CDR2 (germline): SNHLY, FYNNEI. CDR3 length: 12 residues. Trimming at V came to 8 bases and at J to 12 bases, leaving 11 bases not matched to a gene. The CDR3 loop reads CASRSGGPGEYF. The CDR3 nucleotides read TGTGCCAGCCGCAGCGGGGGCCCCGGCGAGTACTTC.

The CDR3 DNA sequence: TGCGCCAGCAGCTTGGCCGGAGCGGGTGCGGGCGACACTGAAGCTTTCTTT. Its translation: CASSLAGAGAGDTEAFF. This chain links TRBV5-1 with TRBJ1-1; D gene unclear. The ends were cut back, 0 bases at V and 3 bases at J, with 18 bases in the middle. The CDR3 consists of 17 residues. Germline V CDR1 and CDR2: SGHRS, YFSETQ.

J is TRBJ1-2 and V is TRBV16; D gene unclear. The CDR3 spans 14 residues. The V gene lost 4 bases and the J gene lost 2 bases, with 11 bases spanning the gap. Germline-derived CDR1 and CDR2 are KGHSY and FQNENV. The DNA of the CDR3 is TGTGCCAGCAGCCCAAGTACGGGAAACTATGGCTACACCTTC. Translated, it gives CASSPSTGNYGYTF.

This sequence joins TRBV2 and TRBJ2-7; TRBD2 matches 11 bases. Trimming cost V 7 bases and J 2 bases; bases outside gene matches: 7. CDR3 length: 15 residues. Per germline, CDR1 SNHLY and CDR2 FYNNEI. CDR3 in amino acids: CASTKGLAVPYEQYF. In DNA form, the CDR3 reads TGTGCCAGCACCAAGGGACTAGCGGTACCCTACGAGCAGTACTTC.

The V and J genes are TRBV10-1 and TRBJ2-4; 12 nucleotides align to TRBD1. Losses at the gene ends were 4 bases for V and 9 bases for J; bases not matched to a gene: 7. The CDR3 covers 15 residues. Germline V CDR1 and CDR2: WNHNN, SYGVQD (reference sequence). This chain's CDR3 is CASSVGQGASGIQYF. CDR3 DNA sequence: TGCGCCAGCAGTGTGGGACAGGGGGCTTCTGGCATTCAGTACTTC.

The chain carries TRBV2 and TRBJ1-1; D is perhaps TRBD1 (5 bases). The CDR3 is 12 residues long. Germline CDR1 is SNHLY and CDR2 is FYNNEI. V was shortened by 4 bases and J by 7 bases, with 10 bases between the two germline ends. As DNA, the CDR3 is TGTGCCAGCAGTGCCCGGGGGAGTGAAGCTTTCTTT. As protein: CASSARGSEAFF.

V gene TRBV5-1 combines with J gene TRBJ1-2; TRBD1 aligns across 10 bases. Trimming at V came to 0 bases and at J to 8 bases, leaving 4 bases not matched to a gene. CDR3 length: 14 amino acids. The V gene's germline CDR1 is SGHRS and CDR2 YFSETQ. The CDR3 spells CASSLAGQGMGYTF. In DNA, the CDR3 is TGCGCCAGCAGCTTGGCGGGACAGGGGATGGGCTACACCTTC.

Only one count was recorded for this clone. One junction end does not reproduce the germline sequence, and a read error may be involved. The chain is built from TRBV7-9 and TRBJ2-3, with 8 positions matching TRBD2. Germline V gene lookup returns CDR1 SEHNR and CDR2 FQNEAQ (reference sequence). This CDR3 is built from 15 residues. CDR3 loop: CSSSHPAGGTDTQYF. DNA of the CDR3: TGTTCCAGCAGCCACCCAGCGGGGGGCACAGATACGCAGTATTTT.